This T cell receptor beta chain was captured in a study of identical twins' blood T cells. TCR cDNA libraries came from RNA via a modified published protocol. MiXCR, applied by TCRdb to the 5' RACE reads, yields one record per CDR3 protein. The top ten clones hold about 6% of a sample with 350,000 to 450,000 distinct CDR3 sequences, roughly 28% of them seen once. On this clonotype: Its antigen is undetermined.

Germline-derived CDR1 and CDR2 are SNHLY and FYNNEI. CDR3 length equals 13 residues. The V gene lost 4 bases and the J gene lost 5 bases, with 11 bases spanning the gap. General study points: Out-of-frame TCRbeta clonotypes reportedly had markedly more similar V usage in twins than unrelated donors. Abundant TCRbeta CDR3s overlapped more between twins than with unrelated donors.

The TCR sequence derives from a woman between 18 and 55 years old in good health. The sample was PBMCs. The chain carries TRBV2 and TRBJ1-1, with a weak D call TRBD1 (6 bases). This chain's CDR3 is CASSGQETTEAFF. CDR3 nucleotide sequence: TGTGCCAGCAGTGGACAGGAGACAACTGAAGCTTTCTTT.